This T cell receptor beta chain was sequenced for a study of blood T cell repertoires in COVID-19. Study information: The samples span acute and convalescent COVID-19 from the United States, Italy and Spain. In each case, the material was cDNA or gDNA derived from T cells, B-cell-depleted T cells, or PBMCs.

Under the authors' procedure: Quantification of nucleated cells was approximated via reference gene primer amplification. Measured with immunoSEQ multiplex PCR; TCRdb has only the in-frame clones, and not every one. That table is the source of V, J and clone size, and D and trimming were worked out from the DNA. The data show 250,000 or so clones, with roughly 80% seen just once and nearly 9% held by the top ten. Trimming left V 5 bases short and J 15 bases short, with 8 bases between. The CDR3 totals 9 residues. V gene TRBV12-3 or TRBV12-4 combines with J gene TRBJ2-1; no clear D gene. Sample: peripheral blood. The origin of this receptor is a man older than 75 with acute or convalescent COVID-19. CDR3 bases: TGTGCCAGCAGTCCCCCGGTGTTCTTC. Its protein product is CASSPPVFF.